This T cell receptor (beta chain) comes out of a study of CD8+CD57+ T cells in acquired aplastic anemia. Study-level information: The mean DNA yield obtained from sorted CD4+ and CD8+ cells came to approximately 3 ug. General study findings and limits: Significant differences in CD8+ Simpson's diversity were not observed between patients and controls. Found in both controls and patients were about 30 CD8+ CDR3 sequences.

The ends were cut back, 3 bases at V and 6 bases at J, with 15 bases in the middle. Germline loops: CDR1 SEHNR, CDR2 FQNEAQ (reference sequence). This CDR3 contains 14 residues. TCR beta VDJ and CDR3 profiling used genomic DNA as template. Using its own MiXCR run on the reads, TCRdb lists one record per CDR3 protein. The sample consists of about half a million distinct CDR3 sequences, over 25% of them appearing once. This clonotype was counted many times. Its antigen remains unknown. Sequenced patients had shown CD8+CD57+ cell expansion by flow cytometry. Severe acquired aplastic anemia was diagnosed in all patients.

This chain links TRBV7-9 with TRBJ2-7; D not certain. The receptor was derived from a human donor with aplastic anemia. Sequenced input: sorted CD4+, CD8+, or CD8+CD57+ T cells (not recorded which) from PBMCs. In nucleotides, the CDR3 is TGTGCCAGCAGCTTGATGGCAGCCAACCGCGAGCAGTACTTC. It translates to CASSLMAANREQYF.